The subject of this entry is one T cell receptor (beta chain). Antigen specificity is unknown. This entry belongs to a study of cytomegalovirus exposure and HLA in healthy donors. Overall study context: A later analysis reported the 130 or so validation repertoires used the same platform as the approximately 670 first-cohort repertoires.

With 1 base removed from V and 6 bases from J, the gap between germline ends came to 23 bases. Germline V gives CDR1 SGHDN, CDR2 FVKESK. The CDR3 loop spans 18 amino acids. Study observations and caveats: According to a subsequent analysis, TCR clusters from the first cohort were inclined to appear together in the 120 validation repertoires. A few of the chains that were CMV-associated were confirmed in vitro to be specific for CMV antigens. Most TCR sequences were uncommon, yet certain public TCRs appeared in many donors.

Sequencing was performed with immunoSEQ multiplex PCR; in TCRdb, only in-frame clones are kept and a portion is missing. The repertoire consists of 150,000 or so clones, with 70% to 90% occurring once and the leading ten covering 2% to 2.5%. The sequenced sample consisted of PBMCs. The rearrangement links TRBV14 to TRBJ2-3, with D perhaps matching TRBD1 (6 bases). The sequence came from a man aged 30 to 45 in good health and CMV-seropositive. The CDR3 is CASSQAGWGPRWKDTQYF. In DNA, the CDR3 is TGTGCCAGCAGCCAAGCAGGGTGGGGGCCCCGATGGAAGGATACGCAGTATTTT.